The sequence of this T cell receptor (beta chain) was determined in a study of blood T cell repertoires in COVID-19. The authors' processing: The authors estimated nucleated cell counts from reference gene primer amplification. TCRdb's table, derived via immunoSEQ multiplex PCR, lists solely in-frame clones and lacks some. The V and J calls and clone size were taken over from that table, and D and trimming were inferred from the DNA. This table has about 56,000 clones, about 89% appearing once. This TCR was recovered from a human donor in a cohort sampled during active COVID-19. Input material: peripheral blood.

This CDR3 reads CASSFAPTLKGELFF. The CDR3 coding sequence is TGTGCCAGCAGCTTTGCGCCCACCTTAAAAGGGGAGCTGTTTTTT. V usage is TRBV7-9 and J usage is TRBJ2-2; unclear D gene. V was clipped by 3 bases and J by 8 bases, with 16 bases between them. Per the germline V gene, CDR1 is SEHNR and CDR2 is FQNEAQ (reference sequence). This CDR3 has 15 amino acids.